This TCR beta chain was recovered during a study of T cells in women clearing cervical HPV infection. Using immunoSEQ multiplex PCR, the repertoire was profiled, and TCRdb retains in-frame clones only, with some absent. This sample's clone table lists about 39,000 clones. The CDR3 is 14 amino acids. Between the trimmed V and J ends, which lost 2 bases and 7 bases, there was a span of 11 bases. Germline-derived CDR1 and CDR2 are SNHLY and FYNNEI. A word on this clone: Coverage ceases 3 residues before the CDR3 finishes, and the germline J gene fills in the end.

The genes are TRBV2 and TRBJ1-4; maybe TRBD1 (6 bases). Source material: blood buffy coat. The origin of this receptor is a woman between 18 and 75 years old with a cervical HPV16 infection that either progressed to CIN3+ or cleared (not recorded which). The chain's CDR3 is CASSEQGIGEKLFF. The sequenced part of the CDR3 DNA is TGTGCCAGCAGTGAACAGGGGATAGGTGAAAAA.